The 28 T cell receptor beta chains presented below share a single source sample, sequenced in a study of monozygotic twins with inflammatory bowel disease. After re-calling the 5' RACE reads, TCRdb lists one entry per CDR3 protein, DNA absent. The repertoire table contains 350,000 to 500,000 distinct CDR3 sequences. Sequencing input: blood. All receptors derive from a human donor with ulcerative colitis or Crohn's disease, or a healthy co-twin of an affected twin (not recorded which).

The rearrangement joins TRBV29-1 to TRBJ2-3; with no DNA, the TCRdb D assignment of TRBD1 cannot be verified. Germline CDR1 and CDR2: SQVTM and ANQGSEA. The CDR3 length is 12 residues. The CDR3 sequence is CSVEEGGNTQYF.

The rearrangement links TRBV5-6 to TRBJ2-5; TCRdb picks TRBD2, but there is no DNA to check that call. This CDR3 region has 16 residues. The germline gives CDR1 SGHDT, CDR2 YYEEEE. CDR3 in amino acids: CASSLRTSGTGETQYF. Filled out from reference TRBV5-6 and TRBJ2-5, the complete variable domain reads DAGVTQSPTHLIKTRGQQVTLRCSPKSGHDTVSWYQQALGQGPQFIFQYYEEEERQRGNFPDRFSGHQFPNYSSELNVNALLLGDSALYLCASSLRTSGTGETQYFGPGTRLLVL.

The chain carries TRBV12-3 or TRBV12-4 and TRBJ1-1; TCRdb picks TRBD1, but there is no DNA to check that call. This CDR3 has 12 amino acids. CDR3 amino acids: CATSKDRTEAFF.

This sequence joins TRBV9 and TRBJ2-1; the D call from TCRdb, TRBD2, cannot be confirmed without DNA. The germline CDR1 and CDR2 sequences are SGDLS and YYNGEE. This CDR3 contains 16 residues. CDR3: CASSDYGTSAANEQFF.

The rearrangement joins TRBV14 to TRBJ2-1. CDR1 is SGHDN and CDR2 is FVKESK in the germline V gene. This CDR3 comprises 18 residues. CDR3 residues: CASSQEVSGGSPYNEQFF.

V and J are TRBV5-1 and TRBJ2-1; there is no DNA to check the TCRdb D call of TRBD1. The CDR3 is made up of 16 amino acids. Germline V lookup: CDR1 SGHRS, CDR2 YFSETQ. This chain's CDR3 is CASSRSTAGMNNEQFF.

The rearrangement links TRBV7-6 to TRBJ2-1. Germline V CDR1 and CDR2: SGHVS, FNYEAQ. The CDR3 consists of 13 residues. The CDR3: CASSHGRYNEQFF.

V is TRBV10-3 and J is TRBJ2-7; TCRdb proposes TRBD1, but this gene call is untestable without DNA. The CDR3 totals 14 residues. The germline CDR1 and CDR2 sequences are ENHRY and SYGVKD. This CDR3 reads CAIRSGRGSYEQYF.

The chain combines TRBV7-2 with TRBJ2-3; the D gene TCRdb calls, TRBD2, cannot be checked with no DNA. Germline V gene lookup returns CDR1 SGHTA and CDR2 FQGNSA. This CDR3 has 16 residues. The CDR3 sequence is CASSLGGTSGTDTQYF. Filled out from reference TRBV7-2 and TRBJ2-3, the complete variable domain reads GAGVSQSPSNKVTEKGKDVELRCDPISGHTALYWYRQSLGQGLEFLIYFQGNSAPDKSGLPSDRFSAERTGGSVSTLTIQRTQQEDSAVYLCASSLGGTSGTDTQYFGPGTRLTVL.

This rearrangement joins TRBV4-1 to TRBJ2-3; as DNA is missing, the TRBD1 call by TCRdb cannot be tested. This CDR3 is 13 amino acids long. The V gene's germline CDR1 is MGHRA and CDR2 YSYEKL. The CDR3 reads CASSQDAPDTQYF.

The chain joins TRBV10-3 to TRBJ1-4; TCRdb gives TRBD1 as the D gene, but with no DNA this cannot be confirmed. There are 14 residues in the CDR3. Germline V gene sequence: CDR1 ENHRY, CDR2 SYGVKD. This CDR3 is CAISTGTGGEKLFF.

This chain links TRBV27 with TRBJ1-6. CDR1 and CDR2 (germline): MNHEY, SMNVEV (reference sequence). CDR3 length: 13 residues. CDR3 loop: CASTADYNSPLHF.

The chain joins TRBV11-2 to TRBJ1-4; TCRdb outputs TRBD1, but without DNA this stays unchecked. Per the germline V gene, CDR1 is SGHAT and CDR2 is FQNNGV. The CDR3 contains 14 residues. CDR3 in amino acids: CASSGRVRSEKLFF.

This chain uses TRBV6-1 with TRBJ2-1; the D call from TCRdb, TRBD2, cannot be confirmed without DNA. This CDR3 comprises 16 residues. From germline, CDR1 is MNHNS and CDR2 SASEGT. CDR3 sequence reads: CASSHRGGWADNEQFF.

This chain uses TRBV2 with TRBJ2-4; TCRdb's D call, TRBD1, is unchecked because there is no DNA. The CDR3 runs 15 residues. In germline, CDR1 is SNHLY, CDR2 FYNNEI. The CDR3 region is CASSGAGGSKNIQYF.

CDR3 amino acids: CASSTGTSRPPLHF. The V call is TRBV6-6, the J call TRBJ1-6; TCRdb names TRBD1, which stays unverified in the absence of DNA. The CDR3 length is 14 residues. Germline values: CDR1 MNHNY, CDR2 SVGAGI (reference sequence).

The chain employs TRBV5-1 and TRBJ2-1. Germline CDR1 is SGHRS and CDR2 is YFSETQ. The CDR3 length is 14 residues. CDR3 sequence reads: CASSPLSGNNEQFF. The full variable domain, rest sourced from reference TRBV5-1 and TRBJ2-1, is KAGVTQTPRYLIKTRGQQVTLSCSPISGHRSVSWYQQTPGQGLQFLFEYFSETQRNKGNFPGRFSGRQFSNSRSEMNVSTLELGDSALYLCASSPLSGNNEQFFGPGTRLTVL.

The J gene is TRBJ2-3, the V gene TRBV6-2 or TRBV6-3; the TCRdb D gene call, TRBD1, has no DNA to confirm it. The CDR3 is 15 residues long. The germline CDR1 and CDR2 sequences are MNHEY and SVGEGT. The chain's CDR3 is CASSYLGPPADTQYF.

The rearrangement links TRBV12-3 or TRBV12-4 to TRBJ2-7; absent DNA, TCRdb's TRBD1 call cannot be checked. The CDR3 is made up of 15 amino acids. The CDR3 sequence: CASSDLDRLSYEQYF.

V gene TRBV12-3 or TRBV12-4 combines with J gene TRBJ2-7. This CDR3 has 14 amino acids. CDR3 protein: CTSSLAGNSYEQYF.

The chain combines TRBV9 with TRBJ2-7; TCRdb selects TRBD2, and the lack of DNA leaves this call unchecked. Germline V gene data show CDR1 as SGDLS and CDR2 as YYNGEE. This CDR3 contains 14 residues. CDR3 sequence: CASSPRTSGYEQYF.

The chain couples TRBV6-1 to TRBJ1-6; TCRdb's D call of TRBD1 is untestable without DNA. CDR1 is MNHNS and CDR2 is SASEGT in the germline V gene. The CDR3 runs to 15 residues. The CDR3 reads CASTRPAETNSPLHF.

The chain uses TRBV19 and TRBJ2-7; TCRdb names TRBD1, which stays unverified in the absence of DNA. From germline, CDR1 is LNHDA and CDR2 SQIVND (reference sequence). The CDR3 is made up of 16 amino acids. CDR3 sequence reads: CASSPQGGSGPYEQYF.

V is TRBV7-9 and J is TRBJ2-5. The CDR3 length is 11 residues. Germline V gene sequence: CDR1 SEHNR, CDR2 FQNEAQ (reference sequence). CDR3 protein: CASSRGETQYF.

CDR3 region: CASTPGQANQPQHF. This rearrangement joins TRBV12-3 or TRBV12-4 to TRBJ1-5; without DNA, the TCRdb call of TRBD1 cannot be checked. This CDR3 comprises 14 residues.

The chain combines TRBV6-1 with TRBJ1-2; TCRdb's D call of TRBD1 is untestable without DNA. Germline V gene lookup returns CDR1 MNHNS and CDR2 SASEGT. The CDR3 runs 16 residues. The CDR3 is CASSEAGTAANYGYTF.

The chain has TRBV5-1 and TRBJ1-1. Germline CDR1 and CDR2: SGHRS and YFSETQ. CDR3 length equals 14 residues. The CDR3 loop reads CASSLGGELTEAFF.

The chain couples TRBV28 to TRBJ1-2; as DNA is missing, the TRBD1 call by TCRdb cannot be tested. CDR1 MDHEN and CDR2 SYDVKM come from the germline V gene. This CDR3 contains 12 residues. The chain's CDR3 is CASRTGGYGYTF.